The sequence of this TCR beta chain was determined in a study of cytomegalovirus exposure and HLA in healthy donors. About the study: Caucasian-associated ancestry cluster membership applied to 75% to 85% of around 400 genotyped donors.

CDR1 SQVTM and CDR2 ANQGSEA come from the germline V gene. The CDR3 has 11 residues. V dropped 7 bases and J dropped 6 bases, with 12 bases sitting between them. Study observations and caveats: Sequence variants that were highly shared formed a cluster that was likely a sequencing artifact.

The table lists this clone with a few counts. Its matching antigen is unknown. Amplification used 60 Vbeta primers and 13 Jbeta primers. Repertoires were generated with immunoSEQ multiplex PCR, while TCRdb's copy carries only in-frame clones and drops some. The table includes roughly 120,000 clones, 79% detected once. This chain joins TRBV29-1 and TRBJ1-1; no clear D. The sample taken for sequencing was PBMCs. The sequence was obtained from a man between 18 and 35 years old in good health and CMV-seronegative. The CDR3 sequence: CSAGEYPEAFF. Here the CDR3 DNA reads TGCAGCGCCGGGGAGTATCCTGAAGCTTTCTTT.